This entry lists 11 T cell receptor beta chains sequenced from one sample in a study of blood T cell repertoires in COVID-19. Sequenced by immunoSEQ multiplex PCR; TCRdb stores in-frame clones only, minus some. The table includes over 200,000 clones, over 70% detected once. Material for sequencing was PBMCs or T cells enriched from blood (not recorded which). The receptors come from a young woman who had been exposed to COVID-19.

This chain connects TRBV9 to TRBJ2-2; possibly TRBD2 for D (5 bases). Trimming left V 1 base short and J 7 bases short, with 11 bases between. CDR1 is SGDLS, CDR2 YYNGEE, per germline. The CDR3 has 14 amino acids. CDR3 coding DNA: TGTGCCAGCAGCGTATCCGGACTTGACGGGGAGCTGTTTTTT. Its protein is CASSVSGLDGELFF. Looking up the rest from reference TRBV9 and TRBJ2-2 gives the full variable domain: DSGVTQTPKHLITATGQRVTLRCSPRSGDLSVYWYQQSLDQGLQFLIQYYNGEERAKGNILERFSAQQFPDLHSELNLSSLELGDSALYFCASSVSGLDGELFFGEGSRLTVL.

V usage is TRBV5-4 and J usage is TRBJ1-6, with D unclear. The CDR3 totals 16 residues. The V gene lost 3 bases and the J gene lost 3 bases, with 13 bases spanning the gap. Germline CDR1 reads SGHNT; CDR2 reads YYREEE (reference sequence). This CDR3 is CASSSLPTGYNSPLHF. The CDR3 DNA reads TGTGCCAGCAGCTCCCTACCGACTGGCTATAATTCACCCCTCCACTTT.

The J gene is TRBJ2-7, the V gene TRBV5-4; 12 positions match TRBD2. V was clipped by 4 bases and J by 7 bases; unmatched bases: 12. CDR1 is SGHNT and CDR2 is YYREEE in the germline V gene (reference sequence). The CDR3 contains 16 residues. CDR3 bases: TGTGCCAGCAGCCGTGGCAGGACTAGCGGGATATTGGAGCAGTACTTC. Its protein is CASSRGRTSGILEQYF.

The chain's CDR3 is CASSMRDSGSGNEQFF. The CDR3, as DNA: TGTGCCAGTAGTATGCGGGATAGCGGGAGTGGAAATGAGCAGTTCTTC. The chain couples TRBV19 to TRBJ2-1; the match to TRBD2 covers 9 bases. The CDR3 is 16 residues long. Trimming cost V 3 bases and J 7 bases; bases outside gene matches: 10. Germline V gene sequence: CDR1 LNHDA, CDR2 SQIVND (reference sequence).

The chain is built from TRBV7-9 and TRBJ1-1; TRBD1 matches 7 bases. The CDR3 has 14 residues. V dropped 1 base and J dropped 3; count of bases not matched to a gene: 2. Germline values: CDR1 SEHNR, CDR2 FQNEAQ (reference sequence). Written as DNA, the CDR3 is TGTGCCAGCAGCTTAGTACAGGGGCACACTGAAGCTTTCTTT. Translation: CASSLVQGHTEAFF.

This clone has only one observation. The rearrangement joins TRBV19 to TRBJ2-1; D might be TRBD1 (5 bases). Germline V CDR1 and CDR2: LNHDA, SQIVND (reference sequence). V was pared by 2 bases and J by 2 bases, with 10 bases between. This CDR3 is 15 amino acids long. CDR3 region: CASSIMSGTYNEQFF. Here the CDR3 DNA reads TGTGCCAGTAGTATAATGTCAGGGACCTACAATGAGCAGTTCTTC. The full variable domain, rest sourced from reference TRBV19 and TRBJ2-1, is DGGITQSPKYLFRKEGQNVTLSCEQNLNHDAMYWYRQDPGQGLRLIYYSQIVNDFQKGDIAEGYSVSREKKESFPLTVTSAQKNPTAFYLCASSIMSGTYNEQFFGPGTRLTVL.

The CDR3 sequence: CASSLGVGASNQPQHF. CDR3 DNA: TGTGCCAGCAGCTTGGGTGTGGGGGCGAGCAATCAGCCCCAGCATTTT. The J gene is TRBJ1-5, the V gene TRBV5-6, with a tentative D call TRBD1 (6 bases). In germline, CDR1 is SGHDT, CDR2 YYEEEE. This CDR3 region has 16 residues. V dropped 0 bases and J dropped 1 base, with 11 bases sitting between them.

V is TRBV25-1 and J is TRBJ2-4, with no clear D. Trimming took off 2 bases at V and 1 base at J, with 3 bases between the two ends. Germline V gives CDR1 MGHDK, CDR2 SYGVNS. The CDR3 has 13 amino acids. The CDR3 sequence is CASSEQAKNIQYF. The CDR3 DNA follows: TGTGCCAGCAGTGAACAGGCCAAAAACATTCAGTACTTC.

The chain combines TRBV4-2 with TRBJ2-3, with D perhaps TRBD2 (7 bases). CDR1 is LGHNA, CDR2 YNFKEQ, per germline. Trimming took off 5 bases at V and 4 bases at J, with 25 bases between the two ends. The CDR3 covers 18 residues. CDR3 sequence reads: CASSDSVGGEGLADTQYF. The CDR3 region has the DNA TGTGCCAGCAGCGACAGCGTAGGGGGGGAGGGCCTTGCAGATACGCAGTATTTT.

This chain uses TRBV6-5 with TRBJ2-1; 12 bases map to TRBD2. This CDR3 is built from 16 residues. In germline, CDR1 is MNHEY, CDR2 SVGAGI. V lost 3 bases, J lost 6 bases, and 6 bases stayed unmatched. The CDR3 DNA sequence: TGTGCCAGCAGTTATTTCCCTAGCGGGAGGGGCAATGAGCAGTTCTTC. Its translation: CASSYFPSGRGNEQFF.

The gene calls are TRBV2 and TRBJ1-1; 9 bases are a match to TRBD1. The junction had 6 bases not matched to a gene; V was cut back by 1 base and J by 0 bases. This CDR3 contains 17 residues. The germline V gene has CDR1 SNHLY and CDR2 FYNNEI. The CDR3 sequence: CASSEGDREPMNTEAFF. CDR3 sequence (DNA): TGTGCCAGCAGTGAAGGGGACAGGGAACCTATGAACACTGAAGCTTTCTTT.